Following are 31 T cell receptor beta chains from one sample sequenced in a study of regulatory T cells in long-lasting Graves disease (dated by TCRdb to the early 2020s). According to the study, the label for this sample's time point signals: persistent/refractory GD, antithyroid drugs over 5 years with positive TRAb. For both TCR sequencing and RNA sequencing, RNA was extracted from PBMCs using TRIzol. Library generation was performed with multiplex PCR. TCRdb shows the sequencer as Illumina HiSeq 4000. CDR3 regions were amplified by Arm-PCR with iRepertoire HTBI primers to construct TCR beta libraries. TCRdb itself trimmed the public reads at Q25 with fastp, ran MiXCR and retained productive beta chains. Rows with one shared CDR3 protein collapse into an entry with the most common genes and DNA. The sample yields approximately 500,000 distinct CDR3 sequences; about 22% were counted once. Roughly 7.7% of the sample is held by the ten biggest clonotypes.

The specimen comprised peripheral blood mononuclear cells (PBMCs), sampled when the disease was refractory, from a patient treated with antithyroid drugs. Receptors originate from a female donor with Graves disease.

As to this clonotype: This likely stems from a read error, as it lies one base from a far larger clone. The chain has TRBV7-9 and TRBJ1-1; 7 bases are shared with TRBD1. The germline gives CDR1 SEHNR, CDR2 FQNEAQ (reference sequence). CDR3 length: 13 residues. V lost 3 bases to trimming and J lost 4 bases; unmatched junction nucleotides: 2. CDR3 bases: TGTGCCAGCAGCTTTCAGGGGGTCACTGAAGCTTTCTTT. The encoded protein is CASSFQGVTEAFF.

The CDR3 nucleotides are TGTGCCAGCAGCTTACAGGGGGCAAGGGACATTCAGTACTTC. It encodes CASSLQGARDIQYF. The V and J genes are TRBV5-4 and TRBJ2-4, with 9 positions matching TRBD1. In germline, CDR1 is SGHNT, CDR2 YYREEE (reference sequence). The CDR3 covers 14 residues. The ends lost 2 bases at V and 8 bases at J; junction bases unmatched: 5.

Ten or more counts support this clonotype. The J gene is TRBJ1-5, the V gene TRBV12-3 or TRBV12-4, with a tentative D call TRBD1 (6 bases). The CDR3 runs to 14 residues. V was trimmed by 2 bases and J by 3 bases, leaving 8 bases between them. CDR3 amino acids: CASSLQGFNQPQHF. The CDR3 bases are TGTGCCAGCAGTTTACAGGGGTTCAATCAGCCCCAGCATTTT.

This clonotype was seen a few times. The J gene is TRBJ1-4, the V gene TRBV4-1; the D is unclear. Germline V lookup: CDR1 MGHRA, CDR2 YSYEKL. V shed 7 bases and J shed 0 bases, with 6 bases lying between them. The CDR3 runs 13 residues. The CDR3 nucleotides are TGCGCCAGCACGCGGACAACTAATGAAAAACTGTTTTTT. Amino acid sequence: CASTRTTNEKLFF.

This clonotype has at least ten counts. The rearrangement uses TRBV6-1 and TRBJ1-6; 7 bases line up with TRBD1. The length of the CDR3 is 13 residues. Germline CDR1 and CDR2: MNHNS and SASEGT. J lost 11 bases, V lost 6 bases, and 7 bases had no gene match. CDR3 DNA: TGTGCCAGCAGAGATCGACAGGGCGCACCCCTCCACTTT. This encodes CASRDRQGAPLHF.

The genes are TRBV28 and TRBJ1-2; tentative D call: TRBD1 (5 bases). V lost 3 bases, J lost 8 bases, and 10 bases lay in between. CDR1 and CDR2 from the germline V gene are MDHEN and SYDVKM. The CDR3 is made up of 12 amino acids. The CDR3 region has the DNA TGTGCCAGCAGTTTGTGGGGGACGGGCTACACCTTC. Translated: CASSLWGTGYTF.

This clonotype was counted a few times. The V gene is TRBV28, the J gene TRBJ2-7; 7 nucleotides match TRBD1. The CDR3 totals 17 residues. J lost 1 base, V lost 5 bases, and 14 bases had no gene match. Looked up from germline, CDR1 is MDHEN and CDR2 is SYDVKM. The CDR3 protein is CASSPIGPGGRSYEQYF. CDR3 bases: TGTGCCAGCAGTCCTATAGGCCCAGGGGGAAGGTCCTACGAGCAGTACTTC.

There are many counts of this clonotype. The CDR3 region is CASSLEPGLVSTGELFF. The CDR3 DNA follows: TGTGCCAGCAGTTTAGAGCCGGGACTAGTTTCCACCGGGGAGCTGTTTTTT. The chain has TRBV12-3 or TRBV12-4 and TRBJ2-2, with 8 positions matching TRBD2. The CDR3 runs 17 residues. V dropped 1 base and J dropped 4; count of bases not matched to a gene: 8.

The DNA of the CDR3 is TGTGCCAGCTCACCACGAGGACATGAAAAACTGTTTTTT. Amino acid sequence: CASSPRGHEKLFF. The chain combines TRBV18 with TRBJ1-4; no definite D call. V dropped 1 base and J dropped 6 bases, with 6 bases sitting between them. Germline V gene lookup returns CDR1 KGHSH and CDR2 LQKENI. The CDR3 is made up of 13 amino acids.

This clonotype has at least ten counts. V and J are TRBV24-1 and TRBJ1-1, with D possibly matching TRBD1 (6 bases). CDR1 and CDR2 (germline): KGHDR, SFDVKD. CDR3 length: 12 residues. V was clipped by 6 bases and J by 8 bases, with 12 bases between them. This CDR3 reads CATSTPGAEAFF. The CDR3 nucleotides read TGTGCCACCAGTACCCCGGGGGCCGAAGCTTTCTTT.

With regard to this clonotype: It may be a read error: a sequence one base away is much more abundant. The chain joins TRBV7-9 to TRBJ2-5, with TRBD2 identical over 9 bases. CDR1 and CDR2 (germline): SEHNR, FQNEAQ (reference sequence). The CDR3 has 18 amino acids. CDR3 sequence: CARSLSLAGGPGLETQYF. The CDR3, as DNA: TGTGCCCGCAGCTTAAGCTTGGCGGGAGGGCCGGGGTTGGAGACCCAGTACTTC.

The chain joins TRBV6-2 or TRBV6-3 to TRBJ1-5; D is perhaps TRBD1 (5 bases). Trimming stripped 6 bases from V and 8 bases from J, with 20 bases between. This CDR3 is built from 15 residues. From germline, CDR1 is MNHEY and CDR2 SVGEGT. The CDR3 DNA sequence: TGTGCCAGCAGGACCCCGGACACTCTTTTTGAGCCCCAGCATTTT. It specifies CASRTPDTLFEPQHF.

The chain carries TRBV18 and TRBJ2-7; 10 positions agree with TRBD1. CDR1 is KGHSH, CDR2 LQKENI, per germline. The CDR3 extends over 15 amino acids. V trimming: 2 bases; J trimming: 0 bases; junction bases outside the gene matches: 1. CDR3 nucleotides: TGTGCCAGCTCACCAGGACAGGGGGTCTCCTACGAGCAGTACTTC. Translation gives CASSPGQGVSYEQYF.

The rearrangement joins TRBV12-3 or TRBV12-4 to TRBJ1-6; a possible D gene is TRBD1 (6 bases). The CDR3 spans 17 residues. Trimming shortened V by 9 bases and J by 0 bases, and 18 bases separated the two germline ends. CDR3 residues: CASSGQGGSSYNSPLHF. Written as DNA, the CDR3 is TGTGCCAGTTCGGGACAAGGGGGAAGCTCCTATAATTCACCCCTCCACTTT.

This clonotype has a handful of counts. The chain has TRBV24-1 and TRBJ1-2; no clear D gene. The CDR3 covers 13 residues. Germline V gene sequence: CDR1 KGHDR, CDR2 SFDVKD. V was pared by 4 bases and J by 1 base, with 6 bases between. The CDR3 loop reads CATSDGSNYGYTF. CDR3 DNA: TGTGCCACCAGTGACGGCAGTAACTATGGCTACACCTTC.

The rearrangement joins TRBV5-1 to TRBJ1-1; 8 nucleotides line up with TRBD1. Trimming at V came to 4 bases and at J to 5 bases, leaving 4 bases not matched to a gene. This CDR3 comprises 13 residues. CDR1 SGHRS and CDR2 YFSETQ come from the germline V gene. The CDR3 coding sequence is TGCGCCAGCAGCCCCAGGACAGGGACTGAAGCTTTCTTT. It encodes CASSPRTGTEAFF.

The J gene is TRBJ1-6, the V gene TRBV30; D not resolved. The CDR3 spans 15 residues. Germline V gene sequence: CDR1 GTSNPN, CDR2 SVGIG (reference sequence). The ends were cut back, 3 bases at V and 8 bases at J, with 17 bases in the middle. CDR3 sequence reads: CAWRRYTRKYSPLHF. The CDR3 nucleotides are TGTGCCTGGAGAAGGTATACAAGGAAATATTCACCCCTCCACTTT.

This clonotype was seen repeatedly, ten times or more. This chain joins TRBV6-2 or TRBV6-3 and TRBJ1-5; D gene unclear. The CDR3 covers 15 residues. Looked up from germline, CDR1 is MNHEY and CDR2 is SVGEGT. V was trimmed by 5 bases and J by 0 bases, leaving 11 bases between them. CDR3 sequence: CASSEDGYSNQPQHF. The CDR3 DNA follows: TGTGCCAGCAGTGAAGACGGATATAGCAATCAGCCCCAGCATTTT.

The J gene is TRBJ2-7, the V gene TRBV4-1, with D perhaps TRBD2 (5 bases). CDR1 is MGHRA, CDR2 YSYEKL, per germline. Trimming removed 2 bases at V and 5 bases at J, with 16 bases between. The CDR3 is 15 residues long. This CDR3 is CASSQHFLEGDEQYF. The CDR3 bases are TGCGCCAGCAGCCAACACTTCCTAGAGGGAGACGAGCAGTACTTC.

In its sample, this clonotype was seen many times. The chain uses TRBV24-1 and TRBJ1-5; no reliable D call. The CDR3 covers 14 residues. V lost 0 bases, J lost 6 bases, and 8 bases lay in between. The germline V gene has CDR1 KGHDR and CDR2 SFDVKD. The CDR3 DNA follows: TGTGCCACCAGTGATTTGGGGGATAGTCAGCCCCAGCATTTT. Protein sequence: CATSDLGDSQPQHF.

CDR3 sequence (DNA): TGTGCCAGCAGCCGGGGCGGGCCTTCAGCTAACTATGGCTACACCTTC. It codes for CASSRGGPSANYGYTF. J is TRBJ1-2 and V is TRBV27, with D perhaps matching TRBD1 (5 bases). The V end was cut by 6 bases, the J end by 0 bases, with 17 bases between. From germline, CDR1 is MNHEY and CDR2 SMNVEV (reference sequence). CDR3 length: 16 residues.

This chain joins TRBV28 and TRBJ2-3; 12 nucleotides align to TRBD2. J lost 0 bases, V lost 6 bases, and 10 bases had no gene match. CDR1 is MDHEN and CDR2 is SYDVKM in the germline V gene. The CDR3 consists of 18 residues. As DNA, the CDR3 is TGTGCCAGCAGAACCTGGACTAGCGGGACCGGAAGCACAGATACGCAGTATTTT. Translation gives CASRTWTSGTGSTDTQYF. Full variable domain (rest looked up from reference TRBV28 and TRBJ2-3): DVKVTQSSRYLVKRTGEKVFLECVQDMDHENMFWYRQDPGLGLRLIYFSYDVKMKEKGDIPEGYSVSREKKERFSLILESASTNQTSMYLCASRTWTSGTGSTDTQYFGPGTRLTVL.

Many counts were recorded for this clonotype. The chain is built from TRBV28 and TRBJ2-7, with 10 nucleotides matching TRBD1. V gave up 2 bases and J gave up 8 bases; unmatched junction bases: 6. CDR1 and CDR2 from the germline V gene are MDHEN and SYDVKM. The CDR3 is 14 amino acids. CDR3: CASSLPGTGAKQYF. The CDR3 DNA sequence: TGTGCCAGCAGTTTACCCGGGACAGGGGCAAAGCAGTACTTC.

This chain uses TRBV30 with TRBJ2-3; D uncertain. Germline CDR1 and CDR2: GTSNPN and SVGIG (reference sequence). The length of the CDR3 is 14 residues. V lost 2 bases, J lost 4 bases, and 13 bases lay in between. CDR3 sequence: CAWSQTSSADTQYF. DNA of the CDR3: TGTGCCTGGAGTCAGACAAGCAGCGCAGATACGCAGTATTTT.

This clonotype has ten or more counts. This chain uses TRBV12-3 or TRBV12-4 with TRBJ1-2; D gene ambiguous. CDR3 length equals 15 residues. Trimming removed 5 bases from V and 2 bases from J, with 15 bases in between. The CDR3 coding sequence is TGTGCCAGCAGTCAGAGGAGAGTATCGAACTATGGCTACACCTTC. This codes for CASSQRRVSNYGYTF.

This clonotype came up many times. The rearrangement uses TRBV28 and TRBJ1-1; D remains unclear. CDR1 and CDR2 from the germline V gene are MDHEN and SYDVKM. Trimming removed 5 bases at V and 1 base at J, with 8 bases between. The CDR3 is 13 residues long. The CDR3 coding sequence is TGTGCCAGCAGTACCGGGAAGAACACTGAAGCTTTCTTT. Its translation is CASSTGKNTEAFF.

CDR3 in amino acids: CASSSPTRGGTEAFF. CDR3 DNA: TGTGCCAGCAGCTCCCCGACAAGAGGAGGCACTGAAGCTTTCTTT. The chain carries TRBV7-9 and TRBJ1-1; D not certain. From germline, CDR1 is SEHNR and CDR2 FQNEAQ (reference sequence). The CDR3 sequence is 15 residues long. V dropped 4 bases and J dropped 4 bases, with 16 bases sitting between them.

This clonotype was recorded many times. V gene TRBV3-1 combines with J gene TRBJ1-2, with D hard to call. Trimming stripped 0 bases from V and 4 bases from J, with 9 bases between. CDR3 length: 14 amino acids. Germline V gene data show CDR1 as LGHDT and CDR2 as YNNKEL (reference sequence). This CDR3 reads CASSQDVGTYGYTF. The CDR3 DNA reads TGTGCCAGCAGCCAAGACGTCGGCACCTATGGCTACACCTTC.

This clonotype was counted many times. The chain combines TRBV27 with TRBJ2-7, with TRBD2 matching over 11 bases. Trimming cost V 0 bases and J 2 bases; bases outside gene matches: 6. The germline gives CDR1 MNHEY, CDR2 SMNVEV (reference sequence). The CDR3 extends over 17 amino acids. The CDR3 DNA sequence: TGTGCCAGCAGTTTATCAGGGACTAGCGGAGCCCCCTACGAGCAGTACTTC. Translation gives CASSLSGTSGAPYEQYF.

In this sample, this clonotype turned up many times. The CDR3 DNA follows: TGCGCCAGCCTCCCCTACACCTTC. This encodes CASLPYTF. The chain is built from TRBV5-1 and TRBJ1-2, with unresolved D. The germline V gene has CDR1 SGHRS and CDR2 YFSETQ. The CDR3 covers 8 residues. With 7 bases removed from V and 10 bases from J, the gap between germline ends came to 5 bases.

This chain uses TRBV4-3 with TRBJ1-2; tentative D call: TRBD1 (6 bases). Germline loops: CDR1 LGHNA, CDR2 YSLEER. The V end was cut by 0 bases, the J end by 3 bases, with 8 bases between. This CDR3 is 14 amino acids long. The CDR3 DNA is TGCGCCAGCAGCCAAGAAAGGGGGGACTATGGCTACACCTTC. Translated: CASSQERGDYGYTF.